The present entry profiles one TCR beta chain with its context. Its matching antigen is unknown. The same CDR3 is also encoded by other DNA sequences in this sample. Clones were read by immunoSEQ multiplex PCR, and TCRdb kept only the in-frame ones, dropping some. This table has about 170,000 clones, more than 80% appearing once. The source of the sample is a study of T cell responses to AZD1222 COVID-19 vaccine. Study-level results: In a largely white British group with more females than males, clonal diversity was possibly underestimated. Repertoire sampling happened only post peak T cell response. Unmutated variant regions reportedly attract nearly half of all spike-specific TCRs. Seropositive status at baseline applied to only six AZD1222 recipients.

Germline V CDR1 and CDR2: LNHDA, SQIVND (reference sequence). The length of the CDR3 is 12 residues. Trimming cost V 9 bases and J 3 bases, with 11 bases left between them. The chain recombines TRBV19 with TRBJ1-1; tentatively, D is TRBD1 (5 bases). The sequences come from peripheral blood, collected on day 0 of AZD1222 vaccination. The TCR comes from an adult in good health. The CDR3 protein is CASKDRDTEAFF. DNA of the CDR3: TGTGCCAGCAAAGACAGAGACACTGAAGCTTTCTTT.